A selection of T cell receptor beta chains follows, all from one sample in a study of blood T cell repertoires in COVID-19. Assay: immunoSEQ multiplex PCR; the TCRdb copy retains only in-frame clones and omits some. This sample has approximately 200,000 clones, with about 83% found just once. Input material: peripheral blood. Receptors were obtained from an older person with COVID-19, enrolled during active disease. CDR3s include the opening cysteine and the closing phenylalanine or tryptophan. A D gene is named only where the DNA matches it firmly. Only part of the rows carry a size: once, few, many, or a class if the clone is expanded.

size: -
D: TRBD1
V: TRBV18
J: TRBJ1-2
length: 15
DNA: TGTGCCAGCTCAGAAACGCGCAGGGGGCAAGTAGGCTACACCTTC
CDR3: CASSETRRGQVGYTF

size: -
D: -
V: TRBV7-2
J: TRBJ2-2
length: 15
DNA: TGTGCCAGCAGCCCCTTCGGGGGGAACACCGGGGAGCTGTTTTTT
CDR3: CASSPFGGNTGELFF

size: -
D: -
V: TRBV11-3
J: TRBJ2-1
length: 12
DNA: TGTGCCAGCAGCTTAGAGACACAGCCCCCGTTCTTC
CDR3: CASSLETQPPFF

size: -
D: -
V: TRBV19
J: TRBJ2-1
length: 11
DNA: TGTGCCAGTAGGAGAGAAGCGGAGCAGTTCTTC
CDR3: CASRREAEQFF

size: once
D: TRBD1
V: TRBV19
J: TRBJ1-1
length: 14
DNA: TGTGCCAGTAATAGGGGGCAGAGGAACACTGAAGCTTTCTTT
CDR3: CASNRGQRNTEAFF

size: -
D: -
V: TRBV3-1/TRBV3-2
J: TRBJ2-1
length: 18
DNA: TGTGCCAGCAGCCAAGATCTTCAGGACACGAAACAAGTCAATGAGCAGTTCTTC
CDR3: CASSQDLQDTKQVNEQFF

size: -
D: TRBD1
V: TRBV24-1
J: TRBJ2-3
length: 17
DNA: TGTGCCACCAGTGATTTGAGTACACAGGGGCCAGGAGATACGCAGTATTTT
CDR3: CATSDLSTQGPGDTQYF

size: -
D: TRBD1
V: TRBV6-1
J: TRBJ1-2
length: 16
DNA: TGTGCCAGCAGTGCAACGTCCGGGACAGGGGACCATGGCTACACCTTC
CDR3: CASSATSGTGDHGYTF

size: -
D: TRBD1
V: TRBV7-3
J: TRBJ1-6
length: 15
DNA: TGTGCCAGCAGCTTAGGGACAGGTTATAATTCACCCCTCCACTTT
CDR3: CASSLGTGYNSPLHF

size: -
D: TRBD1
V: TRBV6-2/TRBV6-3
J: TRBJ2-2
length: 16
DNA: TGTGCCAGCAGTGTGACAGGGGGCTTAAACACCGGGGAGCTGTTTTTT
CDR3: CASSVTGGLNTGELFF

size: -
D: TRBD1
V: TRBV7-2
J: TRBJ2-7
length: 15
DNA: TGTGCCAGCAGCATCCCGGGACAGGGTTCCTACGAGCAGTACTTC
CDR3: CASSIPGQGSYEQYF

size: once
D: TRBD1
V: TRBV5-4
J: TRBJ1-1
length: 15
DNA: TGTGCCAGCAGCTTGCAGGGGGCGATGGGCACTGAAGCTTTCTTT
CDR3: CASSLQGAMGTEAFF